One and the same sample provided the 23 T cell receptor beta chains below, sequenced in a study of identical twins. From the 5' RACE reads, TCRdb called clonotypes with MiXCR, one entry per CDR3 protein. The table lists around 510,000 distinct CDR3 sequences, roughly an eighth of them singletons. The same sample was also studied in work on yellow fever vaccine responses in identical twins.

The sample was CD4+ T cells sorted from blood. All receptors derive from a woman under 30 in good health.

Ten or more counts support this clonotype. The chain carries TRBV18 and TRBJ2-3; D may match TRBD1 or TRBD2 (5 bases each). The CDR3 runs 18 residues. The V end was cut by 0 bases, the J end by 0 bases, with 16 bases between. The germline V gene has CDR1 KGHSH and CDR2 LQKENI. CDR3 in amino acids: CASSPPGATRPSTDTQYF. For the CDR3, the DNA is TGTGCCAGCTCACCACCCGGGGCAACCAGACCTAGCACAGATACGCAGTATTTT.

This chain uses TRBV14 with TRBJ2-7, with 7 positions matching TRBD2. J was trimmed by 6 bases and V by 0 bases; bases with no gene match: 2. CDR1 SGHDN and CDR2 FVKESK come from the germline V gene. The length of the CDR3 is 13 residues. DNA for the CDR3: TGTGCCAGCAGCCAAGAGGGGGGGACCGAGCAGTACTTC. Translating gives CASSQEGGTEQYF.

The gene calls are TRBV27 and TRBJ2-1, with 7 bases identical to TRBD2. The CDR3 has 17 amino acids. V lost 5 bases, J lost 0 bases, and 10 bases stayed unmatched. Germline values: CDR1 MNHEY, CDR2 SMNVEV (reference sequence). DNA of the CDR3: TGTGCCAGCAGTAAGCTTACGGGGGGAAACTCCTACAATGAGCAGTTCTTC. This codes for CASSKLTGGNSYNEQFF.

Ten or more counts support this clonotype. This chain uses TRBV10-3 with TRBJ1-4; possibly TRBD1 for D (5 bases). CDR3 size: 14 residues. V was clipped by 10 bases and J by 8 bases, with 20 bases between them. The V gene's germline CDR1 is ENHRY and CDR2 SYGVKD. The CDR3, as DNA: TGTGCCACCTCGCGTGAATCAGGGACGGAAAAACTGTTTTTT. This codes for CATSRESGTEKLFF.

The chain carries TRBV11-2 and TRBJ2-3, with a weak D call TRBD1 (5 bases). There are 15 residues in the CDR3. Between the trimmed V and J ends, which lost 5 bases and 3 bases, there was a span of 15 bases. Germline loops: CDR1 SGHAT, CDR2 FQNNGV. The CDR3 is CASSPQGLRTDTQYF. Written as DNA, the CDR3 is TGTGCCAGCAGCCCGCAGGGCCTGAGGACAGATACGCAGTATTTT.

This clonotype was counted only a few times. V is TRBV12-3 or TRBV12-4 and J is TRBJ2-1, with D perhaps given as TRBD1 or TRBD2 (5 bases each). The CDR3 runs to 16 residues. V was shortened by 7 bases and J by 0 bases, with 16 bases between the two germline ends. This CDR3 reads CASTRETGPSYNEQFF. In DNA, the CDR3 is TGTGCCAGCACCCGGGAAACGGGACCCTCCTACAATGAGCAGTTCTTC.

The V gene is TRBV10-3, the J gene TRBJ2-5, with 13 bases matching TRBD2. The CDR3 is 16 residues long. The germline CDR1 and CDR2 sequences are ENHRY and SYGVKD. V lost 4 bases, J lost 5 bases, and 7 bases stayed unmatched. The CDR3 reads CAISAGTSGISETQYF. DNA of the CDR3: TGTGCCATCAGTGCCGGGACTAGCGGGATTTCGGAGACCCAGTACTTC.

Points on this clonotype: Germline is not matched at one junction end, which may reflect a read error. The V gene is TRBV6-2 or TRBV6-3, the J gene TRBJ1-1, with D uncertain. The germline CDR1 and CDR2 sequences are MNHEY and SVGEGT. This CDR3 has 12 amino acids. The DNA of the CDR3 is TGTGCCAGCAGTTACAGGGAAAATGAAGCTTTATTT. This sequence encodes CASSYRENEALF.

The CDR3 spells CASRYPTLLSSYNEQFF. The CDR3 DNA is TGTGCCAGCAGATACCCGACTTTACTGAGCTCCTACAATGAGCAGTTCTTC. This chain connects TRBV6-5 to TRBJ2-1; D is ambiguous. Trimming removed 6 bases from V and 0 bases from J, with 18 bases in between. The CDR3 runs 17 residues. CDR1 is MNHEY, CDR2 SVGAGI, per germline.

The chain joins TRBV5-1 to TRBJ2-3; D call uncertain. This CDR3 region has 14 residues. V was shortened by 5 bases and J by 2 bases, with 12 bases between the two germline ends. Per germline, CDR1 SGHRS and CDR2 YFSETQ. The CDR3 loop is CASSLLPDTDTQYF. In nucleotides, the CDR3 is TGCGCCAGCAGTTTACTACCTGACACAGATACGCAGTATTTT.

At least ten counts were recorded for this clonotype. The rearrangement uses TRBV5-1 and TRBJ2-5, with TRBD2 identical over 11 bases. The CDR3 is made up of 16 amino acids. Trimming took 4 bases from V and 4 from J; bases not matched to a gene: 9. Per germline, CDR1 SGHRS and CDR2 YFSETQ. The CDR3 coding sequence is TGCGCCAGCAGCACGGTGACTAGCGGGACGGGAGAGACCCAGTACTTC. Its protein product is CASSTVTSGTGETQYF.

The chain carries TRBV4-1 and TRBJ2-3; 10 bases line up with TRBD2. Germline V CDR1 and CDR2: MGHRA, YSYEKL. CDR3 length: 16 amino acids. The V and J ends lost 7 bases and 2 bases, in that order; junction bases with no gene match: 9. CDR3 sequence reads: CASTLMLAGATDTQYF. The CDR3 DNA reads as TGCGCCAGCACTCTAATGCTAGCGGGAGCCACAGATACGCAGTATTTT.

This clonotype occurred a few times. The rearrangement joins TRBV20-1 to TRBJ1-1; D remains unclear. Germline V gives CDR1 DFQATT, CDR2 SNEGSKA (reference sequence). Trimming shortened V by 3 bases and J by 2 bases, and 10 bases separated the two germline ends. The CDR3 loop spans 13 amino acids. The CDR3 nucleotides are TGCAGTGCTAGGATAGCAAAAAACACTGAAGCTTTCTTT. Residues: CSARIAKNTEAFF.

A few counts support this clonotype. V and J are TRBV5-1 and TRBJ2-3, with 7 bases matching TRBD2. The CDR3 runs to 17 residues. The germline V gene encodes CDR1 SGHRS and CDR2 YFSETQ. With V trimmed by 0 bases and J by 2 bases, 9 bases remained unmatched. CDR3 protein: CASSLDLLARFTDTQYF. DNA of the CDR3: TGCGCCAGCAGCTTGGATCTACTAGCGCGTTTCACAGATACGCAGTATTTT.

The chain has TRBV28 and TRBJ2-4; 11 positions agree with TRBD1. In germline, CDR1 is MDHEN, CDR2 SYDVKM. The CDR3 length is 16 residues. V lost 5 bases to trimming and J lost 3 bases; unmatched junction nucleotides: 6. The CDR3 sequence: CASSGQGAYDKNIQYF. In nucleotides, the CDR3 is TGTGCCAGCAGTGGACAGGGGGCTTATGACAAAAACATTCAGTACTTC.

This clonotype was seen a handful of times. The rearrangement joins TRBV30 to TRBJ2-3; D is uncertain. CDR3 size: 11 residues. V lost 2 bases and J 5 bases, leaving 5 bases between the germline ends. Germline-derived CDR1 and CDR2 are GTSNPN and SVGIG (reference sequence). CDR3 nucleotides: TGTGCCTGGAGTCCCAAAGATACGCAGTATTTT. Its protein is CAWSPKDTQYF.

This clonotype was observed a few times. The chain combines TRBV20-1 with TRBJ2-7; 10 nucleotides line up with TRBD2. From germline, CDR1 is DFQATT and CDR2 SNEGSKA (reference sequence). The CDR3 extends over 15 amino acids. V was clipped by 0 bases and J by 5 bases; unmatched bases: 7. CDR3 protein: CSARDVAGGQDEQYF. The CDR3 DNA is TGCAGTGCTAGAGATGTAGCGGGAGGACAGGACGAGCAGTACTTC.

The genes are TRBV28 and TRBJ2-7; 10 nucleotides line up with TRBD1. The length of the CDR3 is 15 residues. Germline V gene lookup returns CDR1 MDHEN and CDR2 SYDVKM. The V gene end was trimmed by 6 bases and the J gene end by 3 bases; junction bases not matched to a gene: 8. CDR3 in amino acids: CASRASGQGSYEQYF. CDR3 DNA sequence: TGTGCCAGCAGGGCGTCGGGACAGGGGAGCTACGAGCAGTACTTC.

This clonotype was seen many times. The J gene is TRBJ2-1, the V gene TRBV4-2, with 7 bases aligning to TRBD2. Germline CDR1 and CDR2: LGHNA and YNFKEQ. With V trimmed by 1 base and J by 8 bases, 8 bases remained unmatched. The CDR3 is 15 amino acids. The CDR3 loop reads CASSQGATREDEQFF. CDR3 sequence (DNA): TGTGCCAGCAGCCAAGGGGCAACCCGGGAGGATGAGCAGTTCTTC.

This clonotype was seen a few times. This chain uses TRBV4-3 with TRBJ2-3; D perhaps matches TRBD1 (5 bases). The germline V and J ends were trimmed by 4 bases and 0 bases, with 8 bases remaining between them. Germline lookup yields CDR1 LGHNA and CDR2 YSLEER. The CDR3 totals 14 residues. CDR3 sequence reads: CASSLDMSTDTQYF. In DNA form, the CDR3 reads TGCGCCAGCAGCCTGGACATGAGCACAGATACGCAGTATTTT.

The genes are TRBV20-1 and TRBJ2-5, with 9 bases identical to TRBD2. The J segment lost 4 bases and the V segment lost 1 base, leaving 1 base of the junction unmatched. Looked up from germline, CDR1 is DFQATT and CDR2 is SNEGSKA (reference sequence). The CDR3 contains 13 residues. The CDR3 region is CSARVLAGETQYF. Written as DNA, the CDR3 is TGCAGTGCTAGAGTACTAGCGGGAGAGACCCAGTACTTC.

This clonotype was counted at least ten times. The chain is built from TRBV12-3 or TRBV12-4 and TRBJ2-4; D uncertain. The CDR3 runs to 15 residues. V lost 6 bases, J lost 2 bases, and 14 bases lay in between. CDR3 residues: CASSRHGATKNIQYF. DNA for the CDR3: TGTGCCAGCAGCCGGCACGGCGCGACCAAAAACATTCAGTACTTC.

This clonotype was detected ten times or more. The rearrangement joins TRBV11-3 to TRBJ1-6; D gene ambiguous. CDR1 is SGHNT, CDR2 YENEEA, per germline. V was pared by 5 bases and J by 0 bases, with 17 bases between. The CDR3 contains 18 residues. The CDR3 nucleotides are TGTGCCAGCAGCCCTGAACCGGTTAATAGCTCCTATAATTCACCCCTCCACTTT. Residues: CASSPEPVNSSYNSPLHF.